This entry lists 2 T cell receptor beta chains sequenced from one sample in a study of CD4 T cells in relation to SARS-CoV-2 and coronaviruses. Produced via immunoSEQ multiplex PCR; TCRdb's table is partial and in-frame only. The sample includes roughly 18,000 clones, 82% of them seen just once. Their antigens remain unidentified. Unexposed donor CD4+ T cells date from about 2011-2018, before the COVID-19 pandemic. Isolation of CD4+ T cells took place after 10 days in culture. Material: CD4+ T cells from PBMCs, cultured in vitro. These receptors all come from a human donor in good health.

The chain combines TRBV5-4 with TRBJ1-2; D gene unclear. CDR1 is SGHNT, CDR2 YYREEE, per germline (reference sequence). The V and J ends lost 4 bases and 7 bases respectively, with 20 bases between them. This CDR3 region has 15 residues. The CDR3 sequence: CASSQPLSGISGYTF. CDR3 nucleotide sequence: TGTGCCAGCAGCCAACCCCTCTCGGGAATTTCTGGCTACACCTTC.

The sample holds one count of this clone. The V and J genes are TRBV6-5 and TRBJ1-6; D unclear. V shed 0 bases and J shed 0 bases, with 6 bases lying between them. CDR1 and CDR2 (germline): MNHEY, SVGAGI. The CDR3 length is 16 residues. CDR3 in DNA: TGTGCCAGCAGTTACTCGAAGGGCTCCTATAATTCACCCCTCCACTTT. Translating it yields CASSYSKGSYNSPLHF.